The entry below describes one TCR beta chain. The entry originates in a study of PD-L1 blockade in urothelial cancer. Across the study: Prior exposure to chemotherapy in patients amounted to 0 to 3 regimens received. The authors examined blood 3 weeks (second dose) and 6 weeks after treatment start. Across blood samples, T cells had a median count of 141,255.

Time point here: peripheral blood 6 weeks after treatment start. Deletions cut 5 bases from V and 0 bases from J, with 15 bases between. CDR1 and CDR2 (germline): SGHTA, FQGNSA. This CDR3 comprises 16 residues. Sequencing used immunoSEQ multiplex PCR; TCRdb keeps in-frame clones, though not all of them. The sample records 25,000 to 30,000 clones, approximately 81% being singletons. The rearrangement joins TRBV7-2 to TRBJ2-3; the D gene is possibly TRBD2 (6 bases). Sequencing used PBMCs, obtained around atezolizumab (anti-PD-L1) treatment. This receptor was identified in an older man with urothelial cancer. DNA of the CDR3: TGTGCCAGCAGCACCAGCGGACTACCTAGCACAGATACGCAGTATTTT. This codes for CASSTSGLPSTDTQYF.